Below, 6 T cell receptor beta chains from the same sample are listed, as sequenced in a study of blood T cells in healthy people across ages. A second PCR of roughly 7 to 11 cycles used a sample-barcoded 5' primer and a J-beta primer mix. Each CDR3 protein gets one entry after TCRdb re-called the 5' RACE reads with MiXCR. The data show over 950,000 distinct CDR3 sequences, with roughly 51% seen just once and over 20% held by the top ten. Sequenced material: blood. These receptors were taken from a woman aged 55-69 years in good health.

The gene calls are TRBV4-2 and TRBJ1-5; D not certain. Trimming shortened V by 1 base and J by 5 bases, and 15 bases separated the two germline ends. The germline gives CDR1 LGHNA, CDR2 YNFKEQ. The CDR3 totals 16 residues. The CDR3 loop reads CASSQGGRLEDQPQHF. As DNA, the CDR3 is TGTGCCAGCAGCCAAGGAGGAAGGTTGGAGGATCAGCCCCAGCATTTT.

The CDR3 nucleotides read TGTGCCTGGAGTGTGTCGGTAGGCGAGCAGTACTTC. Its translation is CAWSVSVGEQYF. The V call is TRBV30, the J call TRBJ2-7; D unresolved. Deletions cut 0 bases from V and 6 bases from J, with 9 bases between. Per germline, CDR1 GTSNPN and CDR2 SVGIG (reference sequence). The CDR3 is 12 amino acids.

Turning to this clonotype: An end of the junction does not agree with germline; a read error may underlie this. The J gene is TRBJ2-1, the V gene TRBV10-3; 13 bases map to TRBD2. Germline V lookup: CDR1 ENHRY, CDR2 SYGVKD. The CDR3 loop spans 16 amino acids. CDR3 DNA sequence: TGTGCCATCAGTCAGGTCGGACTAGCGGGAGCCAATGAGCGGTTCTTC. Protein sequence: CAISQVGLAGANERFF.

The table lists this clonotype with a few counts. The rearrangement joins TRBV3-1 to TRBJ2-3, with D perhaps assigned TRBD1 or TRBD2 (5 bases each). Germline V gives CDR1 LGHDT, CDR2 YNNKEL (reference sequence). The V and J ends lost 0 bases and 5 bases respectively, with 9 bases between them. The CDR3 length is 14 residues. CDR3 amino acids: CASSQDLGVDTQYF. The CDR3 DNA sequence: TGTGCCAGCAGCCAAGATCTGGGGGTAGATACGCAGTATTTT.

This chain links TRBV7-2 with TRBJ2-3; 12 bases map to TRBD2. Per the germline V gene, CDR1 is SGHTA and CDR2 is FQGNSA. With 5 bases clipped from V and 7 bases from J, the junction kept 7 bases outside the gene matches. CDR3 length: 15 amino acids. CDR3 region: CASSGGLAGLNTQYF. The CDR3 nucleotides read TGTGCCAGCAGCGGAGGACTAGCGGGATTAAATACGCAGTATTTT. The complete variable domain, with remaining parts taken from reference TRBV7-2 and TRBJ2-3, reads GAGVSQSPSNKVTEKGKDVELRCDPISGHTALYWYRQSLGQGLEFLIYFQGNSAPDKSGLPSDRFSAERTGGSVSTLTIQRTQQEDSAVYLCASSGGLAGLNTQYFGPGTRLTVL.

This clonotype was observed a few times. The chain couples TRBV5-1 to TRBJ2-6; D not certain. The V end lost 4 bases, the J end lost 4 bases, and 12 bases lay between the germline ends. CDR1 and CDR2 (germline): SGHRS, YFSETQ. The CDR3 contains 15 residues. In DNA form, the CDR3 reads TGCGCCAGCAGCGGATGGGCTTCAGGGGCCAACGTCCTGACTTTC. Amino acids: CASSGWASGANVLTF.